This TCR beta chain is drawn from a study of T cell responses to AZD1222 COVID-19 vaccine (dated by TCRdb to the early 2020s). Study-wide context: TCR sequencing was performed for about 250 trial participants, of whom about 200 were given two doses of AZD1222 and around 26 were given two doses of MenACWY control vaccine. Trial participants were enrolled into age subgroups of 18-55, 56-69 and 70-plus years, which contained 148, 28 and 57 TCR-sequenced participants, respectively.

What the work shows at the level of the full study, not this receptor alone: After two AZD1222 doses, both the breadth and the depth of spike-specific TCRs were significantly higher than at day 0 and than in MenACWY recipients. Reportedly, close to half of the unique spike-specific TCRs recognized epitopes lying outside the regions that are mutated in the B.1.351 and B.1.1.7 variants. Most participants were white British and females outnumbered males, and the authors suggested that clonal diversity may have been underestimated. Because no samples from the day 14 peak response were available, repertoires could be characterized only after the peak T cell response. In the small 56-69-year group, the increase in depth fell short of significance, most likely because of low power. Conclusions about previously exposed vaccinees are limited because only a handful of AZD1222 recipients were SARS-CoV-2 seropositive at baseline. Vaccine-associated CD4 TCRs spanned the whole spike protein, with dominant responses in regions 160-218 and 743-854.

Reading the germline V gene gives CDR1 SNHLY and CDR2 FYNNEI. Germline trimming amounts to 2 bases on V and 0 bases on J, with 8 as the count of junction bases outside the gene matches. Counted from cysteine to phenylalanine, this CDR3 has 17 amino acids. Just the 51-base CDR3 DNA is kept, in frame starting at base 1. The time point label, as the study defines it: about 28 days (+/-7) after the second vaccine dose. AZD1222 recipients given second doses at about 4 weeks or at about 12 weeks were pooled, since spike-specific TCR depth and breadth were not found to differ between the two schedules. Vaccinee samples were obtained from the UK trials COV001 and COV002, which included a single-blind randomized controlled phase 2/3 trial of AZD1222 (ChAdOx1 nCoV-19) in healthy adults. For TCRbeta chain sequencing, PBMC samples from trial participants were taken at day 0 and at day 28 after the second dose.

The CDR3 regions of human TCRbeta chains were analyzed by immunosequencing. The paper's data handling went like this. Repertoire TCRs were matched against a reference library of SARS-CoV-2-specific TCRs generated with the MIRA antigen-specificity platform. Breadth was defined as the fraction of unique TCRs that were SARS-CoV-2-associated. Depth was defined as the fraction of total T cells that were SARS-CoV-2-associated. Using the MIRA data, each spike-specific TCR was assigned both to the spike region to which the TCR was reactive and to a CD4 or CD8 class. Log10-transformed breadth and depth values were compared by one-way ANOVA with Sidak's multiple comparisons tests. Not all clones reach the TCRdb copy of this immuneACCESS table, which keeps in-frame sequences only. Checked studies attribute under half of the gap to unresolved V genes and leave the rest unexplained. For V, J and clone size, that table is used; D and trimming come from the DNA. Recorded for this sample are around 150,000 clones; approximately 88% of them occurred a single time. The top ten hold 4% to 5.5% of the sample.

This clone was observed a handful of times. Its antigen remains undetermined. There are no base qualities to consult, and no much larger clone falls within one base. The rearrangement joined TRBV2 to TRBJ1-2, with 8 bases matching TRBD1. The receptor was derived from an adult who received the AZD1222 COVID-19 vaccine. The sample in question was peripheral blood, obtained 28 days after the second AZD1222 dose. This receptor carries the CDR3 CASSEFRDRPTNYGYTF. The sequenced DNA is TGTGCCAGCAGTGAATTCCGGGACAGGCCTACTAACTATGGCTACACCTTC.